These T cell receptor beta chains were read from a single sample in a study of blood T cell repertoires in COVID-19. The repertoire was sequenced with immunoSEQ multiplex PCR; TCRdb's copy has only in-frame clones and lacks some. The sample comprises 120,000 or so clones, around 83% of which are singletons, and approximately 6.3% rests with the top ten. Sequencing was performed on peripheral blood. These receptors all stem from a man older than 75 with active or convalescent COVID-19. Each CDR3 is given with its conserved first and last residue. D genes are given only for firm matches.

TRBJ1-6	.	TRBV28	CATRTQGKANSPLHF
TRBJ1-4	.	TRBV4-2	CASSQERGRTNEKLFF
TRBJ1-2	TRBD1	TRBV6-5	CASSYDRGEGYTF
TRBJ2-1	.	TRBV5-1	CASSSWTEGGYNEQFF
TRBJ2-5	TRBD1	TRBV5-6	CASSFLGQGGETQYF
TRBJ1-6	.	TRBV12-3/TRBV12-4	CASSLVRGPLHF
TRBJ2-4	.	TRBV10-3	CAISESAGGNIQYF
TRBJ1-1	TRBD1	TRBV20-1	CSARATGKAFF
TRBJ1-2	.	TRBV28	CASSSTQGSGYTF
TRBJ2-5	.	TRBV7-2	CASSLRSGSETQYF
TRBJ1-2	.	TRBV7-9	CASMGLVDGGGGYGYTF
TRBJ1-1	.	TRBV6-5	CASRSGVTDTEAFF
TRBJ2-1	TRBD2	TRBV5-8	CASSLGTSGRYNEQFF
TRBJ2-2	TRBD2	TRBV28	CASSPTSGDLPAGELFF